This T cell receptor beta chain was sequenced for a study of cytomegalovirus exposure and HLA in healthy donors. Study overall: Ancestry clustering placed around 80% of roughly 400 genotyped donors in the Caucasian-associated cluster. Study-level points and caveats: Some V segments, TRBV6-2 and TRBV6-3 among them, were indistinguishable and were therefore excluded. An assumption of roughly uniform sequencing depth across donors underlay the presence/absence analyses. TCR beta sequences reportedly predicted most subjects' HLA-A and HLA-B alleles accurately.

The CDR3 runs 12 residues. Losses at the gene ends were 4 bases for V and 10 bases for J; bases not matched to a gene: 2. Germline V gives CDR1 SGDLS, CDR2 YYNGEE. Use of 60 Vbeta and 13 Jbeta primers characterized the PCR. Profiled with immunoSEQ multiplex PCR; TCRdb holds only in-frame clones, not every one. The repertoire holds 50,000 to 60,000 clones, with roughly 80% as singletons. For this clone: The antigen remains undetermined.

The specimen was PBMCs. V usage is TRBV9 and J usage is TRBJ1-6; 7 bases are shared with TRBD1. The sequence derives from a woman aged 40 to 50 in good health and CMV-seropositive. This CDR3 reads CASSLGGSPLHF. The CDR3 DNA follows: TGTGCCAGCAGCCTAGGGGGCTCACCCCTCCACTTT.